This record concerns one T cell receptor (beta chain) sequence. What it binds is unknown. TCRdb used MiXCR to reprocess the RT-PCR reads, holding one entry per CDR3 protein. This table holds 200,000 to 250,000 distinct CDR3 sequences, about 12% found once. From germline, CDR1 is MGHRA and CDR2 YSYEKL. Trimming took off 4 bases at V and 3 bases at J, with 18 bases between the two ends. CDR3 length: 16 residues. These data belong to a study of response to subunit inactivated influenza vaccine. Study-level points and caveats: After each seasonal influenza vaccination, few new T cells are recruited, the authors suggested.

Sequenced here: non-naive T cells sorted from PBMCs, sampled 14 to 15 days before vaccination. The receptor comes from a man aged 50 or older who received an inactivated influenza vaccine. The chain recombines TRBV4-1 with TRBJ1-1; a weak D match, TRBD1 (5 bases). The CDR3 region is CASSPRPLRGDTEAFF. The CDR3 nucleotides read TGCGCCAGCAGCCCCCGACCCTTGCGGGGGGACACTGAAGCTTTCTTT.